The 5 T cell receptor beta chains reported below all come from one sample, sequenced in a study of T cells in Graves' hyperthyroidism and ophthalmopathy (dated by TCRdb to between 2017 and 2020). The library was generated by multiplex PCR. Sequencing took place on an Illumina HiSeq 2000. The TCR beta CDR3 regions were amplified from RNA transcripts. A first-round RT-PCR of the TCR CDR3 used the HTBI primer set with the Qiagen OneStep RT-PCR kit. TCRdb ran its own pipeline on the public reads, namely fastp trimming at Q25 and MiXCR clone calling, and kept in-frame beta chains. Rows matching on CDR3 protein sequence are summarized as one entry with the most common DNA and genes. A total of over 300,000 distinct CDR3 sequences appear in this sample, about 15% of them only once. The ten most abundant clones make up approximately 10% of the sample. Sequenced material: blood. The receptors here all came from a woman aged 60-75 years with Graves' hyperthyroidism.

At least ten counts were recorded for this clonotype. This rearrangement joins TRBV30 to TRBJ2-5; D gene uncertain. The V end was cut by 0 bases, the J end by 7 bases, with 12 bases between. The CDR3 is made up of 13 amino acids. Germline V gene sequence: CDR1 GTSNPN, CDR2 SVGIG (reference sequence). The CDR3 DNA reads as TGTGCCTGGAGTGTTGACCAACGGGCGACCCAGTACTTC. Its protein product is CAWSVDQRATQYF.

The V call is TRBV10-3, the J call TRBJ2-3; 8 bases are shared with TRBD1. The V and J ends lost 7 bases and 5 bases, in that order; junction bases with no gene match: 8. CDR3 length: 14 amino acids. Germline CDR1 ENHRY, CDR2 SYGVKD. CDR3 protein: CAITSTGVLDTQYF. As DNA, the CDR3 is TGTGCCATCACGTCGACAGGGGTATTAGATACGCAGTATTTT.

This clonotype was seen ten or more times. V usage is TRBV5-1 and J usage is TRBJ2-7, with unresolved D. The CDR3 covers 11 residues. The V end was cut by 0 bases, the J end by 4 bases, with 2 bases between. Per germline, CDR1 SGHRS and CDR2 YFSETQ. The CDR3 is CASSLEYEQYF. For the CDR3, the DNA is TGCGCCAGCAGCTTGGAATACGAGCAGTACTTC.

The rearrangement joins TRBV4-1 to TRBJ2-7; D not resolved. V gave up 0 bases and J gave up 2 bases, with 8 bases separating them. CDR3 size: 14 residues. The germline CDR1 and CDR2 sequences are MGHRA and YSYEKL. CDR3 in DNA: TGCGCCAGCAGCCAAGATCGGCGGACCTACGAGCAGTACTTC. It codes for CASSQDRRTYEQYF.

The sample holds many counts of this clonotype. CDR3 coding DNA: TGTGCCAGCTCGAATTATGGGGCAGGCGGACGCGAACAGCCCCAGCATTTT. Protein: CASSNYGAGGREQPQHF. The rearrangement uses TRBV7-9 and TRBJ1-5; D perhaps matches TRBD1 (5 bases). Trimming removed 8 bases from V and 7 bases from J, with 27 bases in between. This CDR3 comprises 17 residues. The germline V gene encodes CDR1 SEHNR and CDR2 FQNEAQ (reference sequence). The whole variable domain, remainder taken from reference TRBV7-9 and TRBJ1-5, is DTGVSQNPRHKITKRGQNVTFRCDPISEHNRLYWYRQTLGQGPEFLTYFQNEAQLEKSRLLSDRFSAERPKGSFSTLEIQRTEQGDSAMYLCASSNYGAGGREQPQHFGDGTRLSIL.